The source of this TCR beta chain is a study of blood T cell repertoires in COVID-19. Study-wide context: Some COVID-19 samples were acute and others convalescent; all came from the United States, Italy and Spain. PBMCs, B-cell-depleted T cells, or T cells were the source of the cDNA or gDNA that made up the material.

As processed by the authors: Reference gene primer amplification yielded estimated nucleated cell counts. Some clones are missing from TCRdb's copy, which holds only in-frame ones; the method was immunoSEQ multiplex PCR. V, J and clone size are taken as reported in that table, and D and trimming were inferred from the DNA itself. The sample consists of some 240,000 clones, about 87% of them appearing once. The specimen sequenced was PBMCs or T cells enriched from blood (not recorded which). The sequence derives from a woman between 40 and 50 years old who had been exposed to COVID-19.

This CDR3 reads CASRTSRTSPPNEQFF. The CDR3, as DNA: TGCGCCAGCAGGACATCAAGGACTAGCCCCCCCAATGAGCAGTTCTTC. The V gene is TRBV4-3, the J gene TRBJ2-1; 8 bases match TRBD2. Looked up from germline, CDR1 is LGHNA and CDR2 is YSLEER. J lost 6 bases, V lost 6 bases, and 13 bases had no gene match. This CDR3 region has 16 residues.